The present entry profiles one TCR beta chain with its context. Its specificity is unknown. TCRB transcripts that were expressed got sequenced, as all of the isolated RNA had been reverse transcribed. Method: immunoSEQ multiplex PCR; TCRdb's copy keeps in-frame clones and lacks some. The repertoire includes 200,000 to 250,000 clones, approximately 70% of them detected once, and about 0.05% sits in the top ten. This sample stems from a study of beta chain features in type 1 diabetes. CDR3 length: 13 amino acids. Trimming left V 0 bases short and J 8 bases short, with 6 bases between. CDR1 and CDR2 from the germline V gene are SGDLS and YYNGEE. Study-level results: Type 1 diabetes patients had VDJ junctions that carried fewer insertions and more deletions. In all four CD4+ subsets, TCRB CDR3 length was significantly, moderately reduced in type 1 diabetes. Comparison showed that naive, central memory and Treg TCRB repertoires appeared more similar among patients than among healthy donors.

The sequence derives from a man in his thirties or forties in good health. The chain carries TRBV9 and TRBJ1-6, with D unresolved. Sequencing was done on a sample of naive CD4+ T cells from blood. The CDR3 DNA reads as TGTGCCAGCAGCGTAGCGGGTGATTCACCCCTCCACTTT. Its translation: CASSVAGDSPLHF.